The sequence of this TCR beta chain was determined in a study of cytomegalovirus exposure and HLA in healthy donors. At the level of the study: As released early, the data held 80 million to 90 million unique TCRs from HLA-typed donors.

V was clipped by 3 bases and J by 4 bases, with 12 bases between them. Germline loops: CDR1 LNHDA, CDR2 SQIVND (reference sequence). The CDR3 loop spans 14 amino acids. Use of 60 Vbeta and 13 Jbeta primers characterized the PCR. Some clones are missing from TCRdb's copy, which holds only in-frame ones; the method was immunoSEQ multiplex PCR. Here the sample spans tens of thousands of clones, 76% being singletons. The sample was PBMCs. The clonotype was recovered from a male donor in good health and CMV-seronegative. The rearrangement joins TRBV19 to TRBJ1-1; weak D call: TRBD1 (6 bases). CDR3: CASSISGHSTEAFF. CDR3 nucleotides: TGTGCCAGTAGTATCTCGGGACACAGCACTGAAGCTTTCTTT.